There are a few counts of the clone carrying this T cell receptor (beta chain). Its cognate antigen is unknown. This record comes from a study of response to subunit inactivated influenza vaccine. Findings and limits, study-wide: There was a suggestion from the authors that each seasonal influenza vaccination recruits few new T cells.

TCRdb fed the RT-PCR reads into MiXCR, producing one record per CDR3 protein. The table includes about 530,000 distinct CDR3 sequences, around 13% detected once. The germline V gene has CDR1 MGHRA and CDR2 YSYEKL. V was pared by 0 bases and J by 5 bases, with 5 bases of the junction left unmatched. This CDR3 comprises 16 residues. The chain uses TRBV4-1 and TRBJ2-1; 9 nucleotides agree with TRBD2. This material consisted of PBMCs from blood, taken about 6 weeks after vaccination. The sequence came from a man aged 50-60 years who received an inactivated influenza vaccine. Here the CDR3 reads CASSQEWRGGNNEQFF. The DNA of the CDR3 is TGCGCCAGCAGCCAAGAGTGGCGGGGGGGAAACAATGAGCAGTTCTTC.